This T cell receptor beta chain was identified in a study of tumour-infiltrating T cells in Burkitt lymphoma. Study as a whole: Productive clonality predicted overall and progression-free survival.

Generated by immunoSEQ multiplex PCR, the TCRdb table keeps only in-frame clones and is missing some. The repertoire has 7,000 or so clones, about 15% of them found once; the top ten carry roughly 3%. Sequenced: tumor tissue. The TCR was taken from a human donor with diffuse large B-cell lymphoma.

The CDR3 reads CASSVGTGNYNEQFF. The CDR3 coding sequence is TGTGCCAGCAGCGTTGGGACAGGGAACTACAATGAGCAGTTCTTC. V gene TRBV9 combines with J gene TRBJ2-1; 9 bases line up with TRBD1. The length of the CDR3 is 15 residues. Per germline, CDR1 SGDLS and CDR2 YYNGEE. V lost 2 bases to trimming and J lost 3 bases; unmatched junction nucleotides: 3. Combining the CDR3 with reference TRBV9 and TRBJ2-1 gives the whole variable domain DSGVTQTPKHLITATGQRVTLRCSPRSGDLSVYWYQQSLDQGLQFLIQYYNGEERAKGNILERFSAQQFPDLHSELNLSSLELGDSALYFCASSVGTGNYNEQFFGPGTRLTVL.